This T cell receptor (beta chain) derives from a study of tumor and adjacent non-tumor tissue in lung cancer. Whole-study findings and limits: TCR diversity was significantly greater in tumor than normal lung tissue.

CDR1 MNHEY and CDR2 SVGEGT come from the germline V gene. The CDR3 consists of 11 residues. Trimming left V 6 bases short and J 5 bases short, with 4 bases between. Ten or more counts support this clonotype. Its antigen is not identified. The template was RNA from unsorted bulk tissue. A modified ARM-PCR protocol with three rounds of nested PCR amplified TCRbeta. TCRdb fed the multiplex PCR reads into MiXCR, producing one record per CDR3 protein. The sample consists of approximately 120,000 distinct CDR3 sequences, 66% of them appearing once. This clonotype originated in a man under 40 with non-small cell lung cancer. The chain is built from TRBV6-2 or TRBV6-3 and TRBJ2-2; D is ambiguous. The specimen was lung tumor tissue. CDR3 coding DNA: TGTGCCAGCAGGCGGACCGGGGAGCTGTTTTTT. Protein product: CASRRTGELFF.